This entry lists 2 T cell receptor beta chains sequenced from one sample in a study of blood T cell repertoires in COVID-19. Profiling relied on immunoSEQ multiplex PCR, and the TCRdb table lists in-frame clones only, not all of them. The table shows some 170,000 clones, with more than 80% occurring only once. The sequencing sample was made of peripheral blood. These TCRs come from a human donor in a cohort sampled during active COVID-19.

CDR3 loop: CASSGTTNNEQFF. In nucleotides, the CDR3 is TGTGCCAGCAGCGGGACTACCAACAATGAGCAGTTCTTC. V and J are TRBV9 and TRBJ2-1, with D maybe TRBD2 (6 bases). Germline V CDR1 and CDR2: SGDLS, YYNGEE. The V and J ends lost 3 bases and 5 bases respectively, with 9 bases between them. CDR3 length: 13 amino acids. The entire variable domain, with the rest obtained from reference TRBV9 and TRBJ2-1, is as follows: DSGVTQTPKHLITATGQRVTLRCSPRSGDLSVYWYQQSLDQGLQFLIQYYNGEERAKGNILERFSAQQFPDLHSELNLSSLELGDSALYFCASSGTTNNEQFFGPGTRLTVL.

This clone turned up a few times. The V gene is TRBV6-1, the J gene TRBJ2-5, with 7 nucleotides matching TRBD2. Germline V gene sequence: CDR1 MNHNS, CDR2 SASEGT. CDR3 length: 14 amino acids. J gave up 5 bases and V 2 bases, and 5 bases lay outside the gene matches. The CDR3 region is CASSEWEGTETQYF. As DNA, the CDR3 is TGTGCCAGCAGTGAATGGGAGGGGACGGAGACCCAGTACTTC.